This T cell receptor (beta chain) was obtained from a study of shared clonotypes between healthy human individuals. Study observations and caveats: Clonotype sharing across several donors was observed for 5% to 6.5% of naive CD4 clonotypes.

Libraries were prepared by immunoSEQ multiplex PCR; TCRdb keeps only in-frame clonotypes and omits some of them. The data hold some 2,500,000 clones, with over 85% observed a single time. This CDR3 comprises 15 residues. Per germline, CDR1 MNHEY and CDR2 SMNVEV (reference sequence). V lost 2 bases and J lost 0, with 11 bases in between. As regards this clone: No antigen is known for it.

The specimen was naive CD4+ T cells from PBMCs. The sample's subset: CD45RA+ positively selected. The chain has TRBV27 and TRBJ2-7, with a tentative D call TRBD1 (5 bases). The origin of this receptor is a young man in good health. Some clones in this sample may be carry-over from other donors' samples. This CDR3 reads CASSLTGRGSYEQYF. The CDR3 nucleotides read TGTGCCAGCAGTTTAACAGGAAGGGGCTCCTACGAGCAGTACTTC.